Listed below are T cell receptor beta chains from one sample, sequenced in a study of Ad26.COV2.S vaccination and SARS-CoV-2 variants. Profiled with immunoSEQ multiplex PCR; TCRdb holds only in-frame clones, not every one. Found here are hundreds of thousands of clones, about 89% of them singletons; the top ten hold approximately 1.5%. The sequences come from peripheral blood, collected in a trial of Ad26.COV2.S vaccine versus placebo. These receptors were collected from a person aged 18-60 years who received the Ad26.COV2.S COVID-19 vaccine or a placebo. Both conserved end residues are part of each CDR3. A D gene is named only where the DNA matches it firmly. Clone size, where shown, is once, few, many, or a class for clones that have expanded.

-,-,TRBV11-2,TRBJ1-1,17,TGTGCCAGCAGCTTAGCAATGATCAGGGCTCCTAACACTGAAGCTTTCTTT,CASSLAMIRAPNTEAFF
-,-,TRBV27,TRBJ2-1,16,TGTGCCAGCAGTTTAAAAGCCCCTCCATTTTACAATGAGCAGTTCTTC,CASSLKAPPFYNEQFF
-,once,TRBV7-8,TRBJ2-7,14,TGTGCCAGCAGCCTTCCTCAGCCCCCCTACGAGCAGTACTTC,CASSLPQPPYEQYF
-,once,TRBV3-1/TRBV3-2,TRBJ2-3,13,TGTGCCAGCAGCCAAGTGGGGGCAGATACGCAGTATTTT,CASSQVGADTQYF
TRBD1,once,TRBV5-1,TRBJ1-4,17,TGCGCCAGCAGCTTGCCAGAACCGGGACAGTATAATGAAAAACTGTTTTTT,CASSLPEPGQYNEKLFF
-,-,TRBV7-9,TRBJ1-2,12,TGTGCCAGCAGCTTAGGCGACTATGGCTACACCTTC,CASSLGDYGYTF
-,-,TRBV20-1,TRBJ1-2,13,TGCAGTGCTAGTGGGGGTTTGGGGTATGGCTACACCTTC,CSASGGLGYGYTF
TRBD1,-,TRBV4-1,TRBJ1-2,16,TGCGCCAGCAGCCAATATCAGGGGGAGGTTCTTTATGGCTACACCTTC,CASSQYQGEVLYGYTF
-,-,TRBV19,TRBJ2-1,16,TGTGCCAGTAGTACTTCCATGGCTTCAAGTGGCAATGAGCAGTTCTTC,CASSTSMASSGNEQFF
-,once,TRBV7-2,TRBJ2-2,14,TGTGCCAGCAGCTTAGTGGGTTTGTCCGGGGAGCTGTTTTTT,CASSLVGLSGELFF
TRBD1,-,TRBV19,TRBJ1-4,15,TGTGCCAGTAGGGACACAGGGGGCCCTAATGAAAAACTGTTTTTT,CASRDTGGPNEKLFF